The next 27 T cell receptor beta chains were all read from a single sample in a study of CD8 T cells in ankylosing spondylitis. From the 5' RACE reads, TCRdb called clonotypes with MiXCR, one entry per CDR3 protein. The sample records around 25,000 distinct CDR3 sequences, 10% to 15% being singletons. Source material: blood. The receptors originated from a male donor with ankylosing spondylitis or in good health (not recorded which).

V gene TRBV9 combines with J gene TRBJ2-3; D is unresolved. The CDR3 extends over 14 amino acids. V was pared by 3 bases and J by 4 bases, with 12 bases between. Germline lookup yields CDR1 SGDLS and CDR2 YYNGEE. The CDR3 loop is CASSALISSDTQYF. CDR3 DNA: TGTGCCAGCAGCGCCCTGATAAGTTCAGATACGCAGTATTTT. Full variable domain (remainder filled in from reference TRBV9 and TRBJ2-3): DSGVTQTPKHLITATGQRVTLRCSPRSGDLSVYWYQQSLDQGLQFLIQYYNGEERAKGNILERFSAQQFPDLHSELNLSSLELGDSALYFCASSALISSDTQYFGPGTRLTVL.

This chain links TRBV7-2 with TRBJ2-7; D gene ambiguous. CDR1 and CDR2 from the germline V gene are SGHTA and FQGNSA. The CDR3 loop spans 11 amino acids. V lost 5 bases and J lost 3, with 5 bases in between. The CDR3 is CASSPNYEQYF. CDR3 DNA sequence: TGTGCCAGCAGCCCAAACTACGAGCAGTACTTC.

This clonotype was seen a few times. J is TRBJ2-1 and V is TRBV5-1, with 10 bases lining up with TRBD1. The trim removed 1 base at V and 7 bases at J, leaving 8 bases unmatched. The germline gives CDR1 SGHRS, CDR2 YFSETQ. The CDR3 extends over 16 amino acids. The CDR3 is CASSLMRQGAGNEQFF. The CDR3, as DNA: TGCGCCAGCAGCTTGATGAGACAGGGGGCCGGGAATGAGCAGTTCTTC. Drawing the rest from reference TRBV5-1 and TRBJ2-1, the complete variable domain is KAGVTQTPRYLIKTRGQQVTLSCSPISGHRSVSWYQQTPGQGLQFLFEYFSETQRNKGNFPGRFSGRQFSNSRSEMNVSTLELGDSALYLCASSLMRQGAGNEQFFGPGTRLTVL.

The chain has TRBV5-1 and TRBJ2-1; 11 bases are shared with TRBD2. CDR3 size: 15 residues. Per germline, CDR1 SGHRS and CDR2 YFSETQ. The trim removed 3 bases at V and 6 bases at J, leaving 5 bases unmatched. The CDR3 DNA reads TGCGCCAGCAGCTCTCGACTAGCGGGAATCAATGAGCAGTTCTTC. This encodes CASSSRLAGINEQFF.

This clonotype showed up just a few times. The chain combines TRBV7-7 with TRBJ2-1, with a tentative D call TRBD2 (6 bases). The CDR3 runs 14 residues. Per germline, CDR1 SSHAT and CDR2 FNYEAQ (reference sequence). V was shortened by 7 bases and J by 0 bases, with 10 bases between the two germline ends. CDR3 protein: CASNNGSSYNEQFF. CDR3 DNA: TGTGCCAGCAATAACGGGAGCTCCTACAATGAGCAGTTCTTC.

The chain links TRBV5-1 to TRBJ2-5, with D perhaps given as TRBD1 or TRBD2 (5 bases each). The CDR3 is 15 amino acids. V was trimmed by 4 bases and J by 1 base, leaving 14 bases between them. The germline CDR1 and CDR2 sequences are SGHRS and YFSETQ. Written as DNA, the CDR3 is TGCGCCAGCAGCCGCCGGGGCCATCGCCAAGAGACCCAGTACTTC. Translating it yields CASSRRGHRQETQYF.

The rearrangement links TRBV21-1 to TRBJ2-2; the table's D gene call, TRBD2, was not cross checked with the DNA. TRBV21-1 is recorded as a pseudogene. The CDR3 has 17 residues. CDR3 nucleotide sequence: TGTGCCAGCAGCAAAGACCCCGCTAGCGGAAGCACCGGGGAGCTGTTTTTT. Amino acid sequence: CASSKDPASGSTGELFF.

This clonotype was seen a handful of times. The rearrangement joins TRBV20-1 to TRBJ2-3; D call uncertain. The germline V gene has CDR1 DFQATT and CDR2 SNEGSKA (reference sequence). This CDR3 is 17 amino acids long. The V and J ends lost 3 bases and 0 bases respectively, with 19 bases between them. The CDR3: CSARAPTFSPSTDTQYF. CDR3 coding DNA: TGCAGTGCTAGGGCCCCGACGTTCTCTCCTAGCACAGATACGCAGTATTTT.

This clonotype was counted ten times or more. The V call is TRBV7-2, the J call TRBJ2-5; TRBD1 agrees at 7 bases. The CDR3 consists of 15 residues. J lost 2 bases, V lost 5 bases, and 8 bases had no gene match. Germline V gene data show CDR1 as SGHTA and CDR2 as FQGNSA. The CDR3 bases are TGTGCCAGCAGCGGCCAACAGGGGTGGCAAGAGACCCAGTACTTC. Encoded protein: CASSGQQGWQETQYF.

This clonotype was counted ten times or more. The gene calls are TRBV6-2 or TRBV6-3 and TRBJ1-1; D is unclear. Germline V gene lookup returns CDR1 MNHEY and CDR2 SVGEGT. The CDR3 contains 11 residues. The V gene lost 4 bases and the J gene lost 8 bases, with 8 bases spanning the gap. The CDR3 region is CASSLWQEAFF. DNA for the CDR3: TGTGCCAGCAGTTTGTGGCAGGAAGCTTTCTTT.

This clonotype has ten or more counts. The CDR3 protein is CATSRGGQGTYSNQPQHF. The DNA for the CDR3 is TGTGCCACCAGCAGAGGAGGACAGGGAACTTATAGCAATCAGCCCCAGCATTTT. The V gene is TRBV15, the J gene TRBJ1-5, with 8 bases that match TRBD1. V shed 1 base, J shed 0 bases, and the junction held 8 bases outside the gene matches. The germline gives CDR1 LNHNV, CDR2 YYDKDF (reference sequence). This CDR3 is 18 amino acids long.

Within the sample, this clonotype is medium-sized. J is TRBJ2-2 and V is TRBV14; D is ambiguous. V lost 0 bases to trimming and J lost 3 bases, with 11 bases between them. The CDR3 runs to 16 residues. CDR1 is SGHDN and CDR2 is FVKESK in the germline V gene. In nucleotides, the CDR3 is TGTGCCAGCAGCCAAGAAGCCGGGTCCTACACCGGGGAGCTGTTTTTT. This encodes CASSQEAGSYTGELFF.

This clonotype has ten or more counts. CDR3 region: CSVPGNLAGGDTGELFF. CDR3 nucleotides: TGCAGCGTCCCCGGGAACCTAGCGGGAGGTGACACCGGGGAGCTGTTTTTT. V and J are TRBV29-1 and TRBJ2-2; 11 bases align to TRBD2. The CDR3 is made up of 17 amino acids. Germline-derived CDR1 and CDR2 are SQVTM and ANQGSEA. The junction had 12 bases not matched to a gene; V was cut back by 6 bases and J by 3 bases.

This clonotype has more than one count but fewer than ten. The rearrangement links TRBV9 to TRBJ2-1, with no clear D. The germline CDR1 and CDR2 sequences are SGDLS and YYNGEE. Trimming pared 4 bases from V and 9 bases from J, leaving 14 bases between. The length of the CDR3 is 13 residues. Here the CDR3 reads CASSPWESLEQFF. CDR3 in DNA: TGTGCCAGCAGCCCCTGGGAAAGCCTTGAGCAGTTCTTC.

This clonotype was detected only a few times. CDR3 region: CAVRGDPRTEAFF. As DNA, the CDR3 is TGTGCCGTAAGGGGGGACCCGAGGACTGAAGCTTTCTTT. V and J are TRBV2 and TRBJ1-1, with D possibly being TRBD1 (6 bases). Deletions cut 11 bases from V and 5 bases from J, with 18 bases between. The CDR3 totals 13 residues. CDR1 SNHLY and CDR2 FYNNEI come from the germline V gene.

This clonotype was recorded many times. The chain combines TRBV29-1 with TRBJ2-7, with 7 bases that match TRBD2. The CDR3 consists of 11 residues. The J segment lost 6 bases and the V segment lost 4 bases, leaving 3 bases of the junction unmatched. Germline-derived CDR1 and CDR2 are SQVTM and ANQGSEA. The CDR3 is CSVGEGSEQYV. Here the CDR3 DNA reads TGCAGCGTTGGGGAGGGGTCCGAGCAGTACGTC.

This clonotype was seen a handful of times. The chain joins TRBV10-3 to TRBJ1-6; D not certain. Germline CDR1 ENHRY, CDR2 SYGVKD. Trimming removed 3 bases at V and 8 bases at J, with 8 bases between. The CDR3 has 13 residues. The CDR3 coding sequence is TGTGCCATCAGTGAAGTCGGGGATTCACCCCTCCACTTT. It codes for CAISEVGDSPLHF.

The table lists this clonotype with many counts. The rearrangement joins TRBV20-1 to TRBJ1-5; no clear D gene. V was trimmed by 0 bases and J by 4 bases, leaving 4 bases between them. Germline loops: CDR1 DFQATT, CDR2 SNEGSKA (reference sequence). The CDR3 is 12 residues long. This chain's CDR3 is CSARDGNQPQHF. The CDR3 nucleotides are TGCAGTGCTAGAGATGGGAATCAGCCCCAGCATTTT.

The CDR3 sequence: CASSRGRSETQYF. The CDR3 DNA sequence: TGTGCCAGCAGCCGCGGGAGATCAGAGACCCAGTACTTC. The V gene is TRBV12-3 or TRBV12-4, the J gene TRBJ2-5; 7 bases are a match to TRBD2. CDR3 length: 13 residues. V gave up 6 bases and J gave up 4 bases; unmatched junction bases: 5.

This clonotype was detected a few times. The V gene is TRBV20-1, the J gene TRBJ1-4, with 7 nucleotides matching TRBD1. Unmatched junction bases numbered 25, after V lost 4 bases and J lost 5 bases. Germline values: CDR1 DFQATT, CDR2 SNEGSKA (reference sequence). This CDR3 spans 20 amino acids. The CDR3 loop reads CSANRQGSYHEGLRNEKLFF. For the CDR3, the DNA is TGCAGTGCTAACCGACAGGGTAGTTATCACGAAGGGCTCAGAAATGAAAAACTGTTTTTT.

This clonotype was seen many times. The chain recombines TRBV5-5 with TRBJ2-4; D unresolved. CDR3 size: 13 residues. Trimming left V 4 bases short and J 2 bases short, with 7 bases between. Per the germline V gene, CDR1 is SGHKS and CDR2 is YYEKEE (reference sequence). CDR3 sequence reads: CASSVSSKNIQYF. The CDR3 DNA follows: TGTGCCAGCAGCGTCAGTTCCAAAAACATTCAGTACTTC.

This chain's CDR3 is CASSLMSGDYNEQFF. The CDR3 DNA is TGCGCCAGCAGCTTGATGTCGGGAGATTACAATGAGCAGTTCTTC. The rearrangement links TRBV5-1 to TRBJ2-1; a possible D gene is TRBD2 (6 bases). CDR3 length equals 15 residues. CDR1 and CDR2 (germline): SGHRS, YFSETQ. V lost 1 base and J lost 4, with 12 bases in between. Full variable domain (outside the CDR3, taken from reference TRBV5-1 and TRBJ2-1): KAGVTQTPRYLIKTRGQQVTLSCSPISGHRSVSWYQQTPGQGLQFLFEYFSETQRNKGNFPGRFSGRQFSNSRSEMNVSTLELGDSALYLCASSLMSGDYNEQFFGPGTRLTVL.

This clonotype occurred a few times. The V gene is TRBV9, the J gene TRBJ2-5; 7 bases map to TRBD1. The CDR3 loop spans 15 amino acids. Trimming cost V 0 bases and J 3 bases; bases outside gene matches: 5. CDR1 SGDLS and CDR2 YYNGEE come from the germline V gene. The CDR3 nucleotides are TGTGCCAGCAGCGTAGGTGGGACAGTTAAAGAGACCCAGTACTTC. It translates to CASSVGGTVKETQYF.

This clonotype was detected a few times. The V gene is TRBV7-9, the J gene TRBJ2-3; D ambiguous. CDR1 is SEHNR and CDR2 is FQNEAQ in the germline V gene (reference sequence). Trimming took 1 base from V and 2 from J, leaving 10 bases between them. The CDR3 covers 15 residues. The CDR3 is CASSLGGNPTDTQYF. As DNA, the CDR3 is TGTGCCAGCAGCTTAGGTGGCAACCCCACAGATACGCAGTATTTT.

This clonotype was seen a handful of times. This sequence joins TRBV12-3 or TRBV12-4 and TRBJ1-4; possibly TRBD1 for D (5 bases). The CDR3 contains 12 residues. Between the trimmed V and J ends, which lost 8 bases and 4 bases, there was a span of 8 bases. The CDR3 is CASRQRNEKLFF. In DNA form, the CDR3 reads TGTGCCAGCCGACAGCGTAATGAAAAACTGTTTTTT.

This chain joins TRBV20-1 and TRBJ1-2; weak D call: TRBD1 (5 bases). The CDR3 length is 10 residues. CDR1 DFQATT and CDR2 SNEGSKA come from the germline V gene (reference sequence). CDR3: CSVPGNGYTF. CDR3 in DNA: TGCAGCGTCCCAGGGAACGGCTACACCTTC.

There are a few counts of this clonotype. CDR3 sequence: CSVQLGQVGNIQYF. Here the CDR3 DNA reads TGCAGCGTTCAGCTCGGACAGGTCGGAAACATTCAGTACTTC. The genes are TRBV29-1 and TRBJ2-4, with 7 bases identical to TRBD1. The CDR3 is made up of 14 amino acids. V shed 5 bases and J 6 bases; nucleotides not matched to a gene: 10. Germline loops: CDR1 SQVTM, CDR2 ANQGSEA.